This TCR beta chain was identified during a study of blood T cell repertoires in COVID-19. Study overall: The United States, Italy and Spain provided the acute and convalescent COVID-19 samples. PBMCs, B-cell-depleted T cells, or T cells were the source of the cDNA or gDNA that made up the material.

In the authors' workflow: Reference gene primer amplification gave nucleated cell count estimates. Measured with immunoSEQ multiplex PCR; TCRdb has only the in-frame clones, and not every one. V and J calls and clone size come straight from that table; D and trimming were deduced from the DNA. The sample yields roughly 190,000 clones, approximately 80% seen once. The V end was cut by 6 bases, the J end by 9 bases, with 14 bases between. The CDR3 is made up of 12 amino acids. CDR1 MRHNA and CDR2 SNTAGT come from the germline V gene. The sequence was collected from a human donor in a cohort sampled during active COVID-19. Sequenced sample: peripheral blood. The chain links TRBV6-4 to TRBJ1-2; the D gene is possibly TRBD1 (6 bases). CDR3 sequence reads: CASSGTGLSYTF. The DNA for the CDR3 is TGTGCCAGCAGCGGCACAGGGTTGAGCTACACCTTC.